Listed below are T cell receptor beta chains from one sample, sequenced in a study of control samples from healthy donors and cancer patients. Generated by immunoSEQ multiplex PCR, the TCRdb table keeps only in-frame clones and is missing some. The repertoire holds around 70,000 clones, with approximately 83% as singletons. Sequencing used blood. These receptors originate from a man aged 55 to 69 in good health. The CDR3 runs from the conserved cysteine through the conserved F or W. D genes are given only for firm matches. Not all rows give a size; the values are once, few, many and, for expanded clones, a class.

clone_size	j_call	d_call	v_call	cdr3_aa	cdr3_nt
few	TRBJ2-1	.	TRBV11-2	CASSLSAYNEQFF	TGTGCCAGCAGCTTATCGGCTTACAATGAGCAGTTCTTC
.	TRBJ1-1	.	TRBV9	CASSVNPDWGAFF	TGTGCCAGCAGCGTAAATCCAGATTGGGGAGCTTTCTTT
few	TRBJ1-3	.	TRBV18	CASSEGLTGNTIYF	TGTGCCAGCTCAGAGGGACTAACTGGAAACACCATATATTTT
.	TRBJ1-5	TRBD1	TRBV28	CASSLPQGQLSYSNQPQHF	TGTGCCAGCAGTTTACCCCAGGGACAGCTATCCTATAGCAATCAGCCCCAGCATTTT
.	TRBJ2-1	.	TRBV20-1	CSARVHNEQFF	TGCAGTGCTAGAGTCCACAATGAGCAGTTCTTC
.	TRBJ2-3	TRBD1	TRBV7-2	CASSLWGLGTGDTDTQYF	TGTGCCAGCAGCTTATGGGGACTGGGGACAGGGGACACAGATACGCAGTATTTT
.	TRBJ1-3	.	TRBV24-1	CATSESQGSGNTIYF	TGTGCCACCAGTGAGTCTCAGGGGTCTGGAAACACCATATATTTT
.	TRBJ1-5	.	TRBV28	CASSPTLGQPQHF	TGTGCCAGCAGTCCCACACTGGGACAGCCCCAGCATTTT
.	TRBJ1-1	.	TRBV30	CAWSRYSLRDTEAFF	TGTGCCTGGAGCCGTTATTCTCTACGGGACACTGAAGCTTTCTTT
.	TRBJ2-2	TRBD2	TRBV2	CASSGLTNTGELFF	TGTGCCAGCTCGGGACTAACGAACACCGGGGAGCTGTTTTTT
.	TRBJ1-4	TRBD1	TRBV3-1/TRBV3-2	CASSPGQRNEKLFF	TGTGCCAGCAGCCCGGGACAGCGCAATGAAAAACTGTTTTTT
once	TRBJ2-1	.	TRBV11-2	CATRRERTNEQFF	TGTGCCACTAGGAGGGAGCGGACCAATGAGCAGTTCTTC
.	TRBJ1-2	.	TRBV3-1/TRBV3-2	CASSLGTDYGYTF	TGTGCCAGCAGCCTCGGGACGGACTATGGCTACACCTTC
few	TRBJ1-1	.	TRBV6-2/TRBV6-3	CASSLNRDTEAFF	TGTGCCAGCAGTTTAAACAGAGACACTGAAGCTTTCTTT
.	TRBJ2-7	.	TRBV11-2	CASSIPGAHYKQYF	TGTGCCAGCAGCATCCCCGGGGCTCACTACAAGCAGTACTTC
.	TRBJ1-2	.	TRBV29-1	CSVGTVNYGYTF	TGCAGCGTTGGAACAGTCAACTATGGCTACACCTTC
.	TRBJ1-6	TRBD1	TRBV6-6	CASSGTGPDNSPLHF	TGTGCCAGCAGTGGGACAGGGCCAGATAATTCACCCCTCCACTTT
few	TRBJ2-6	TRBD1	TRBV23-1	CASTLRQGLYSGANVLTF	TGCGCCAGCACCCTCAGACAGGGTTTATACTCTGGGGCCAACGTCCTGACTTTC
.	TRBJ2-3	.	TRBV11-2	CASRQGGDTQYF	TGTGCCAGCAGACAAGGCGGGGATACGCAGTATTTT
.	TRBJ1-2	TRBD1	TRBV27	CATRDRVYGYTF	TGTGCCACCAGAGACAGGGTTTACGGCTACACCTTC
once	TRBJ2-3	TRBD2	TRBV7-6	CASSFSGRGDTQYF	TGTGCCAGCAGCTTCTCCGGGAGGGGAGATACGCAGTATTTT
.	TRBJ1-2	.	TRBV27	CASRSGTQGNYGYTF	TGTGCCAGCAGGTCCGGGACCCAAGGGAACTATGGCTACACCTTC
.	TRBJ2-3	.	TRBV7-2	CASSLATMDTQYF	TGTGCCAGCAGCTTAGCTACGATGGATACGCAGTATTTT
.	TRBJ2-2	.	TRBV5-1	CASSLRTTGELFF	TGCGCCAGCAGCTTGCGGACCACCGGGGAGCTGTTTTTT
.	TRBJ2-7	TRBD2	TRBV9	CASSASLAGGYEQYF	TGTGCCAGCAGCGCCTCACTAGCGGGAGGCTACGAGCAGTACTTC
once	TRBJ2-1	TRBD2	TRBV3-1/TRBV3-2	CASSQEPRLAWVNEQFF	TGTGCCAGCAGCCAAGAGCCCAGACTAGCATGGGTAAATGAGCAGTTCTTC
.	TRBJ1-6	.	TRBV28	CASSPSGPNNSPLHF	TGTGCCAGCAGCCCCAGCGGACCTAATAATTCACCCCTCCACTTT
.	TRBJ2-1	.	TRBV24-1	CATSDPTRSLNEQFF	TGTGCCACCAGTGATCCGACTAGATCCCTGAATGAGCAGTTCTTC